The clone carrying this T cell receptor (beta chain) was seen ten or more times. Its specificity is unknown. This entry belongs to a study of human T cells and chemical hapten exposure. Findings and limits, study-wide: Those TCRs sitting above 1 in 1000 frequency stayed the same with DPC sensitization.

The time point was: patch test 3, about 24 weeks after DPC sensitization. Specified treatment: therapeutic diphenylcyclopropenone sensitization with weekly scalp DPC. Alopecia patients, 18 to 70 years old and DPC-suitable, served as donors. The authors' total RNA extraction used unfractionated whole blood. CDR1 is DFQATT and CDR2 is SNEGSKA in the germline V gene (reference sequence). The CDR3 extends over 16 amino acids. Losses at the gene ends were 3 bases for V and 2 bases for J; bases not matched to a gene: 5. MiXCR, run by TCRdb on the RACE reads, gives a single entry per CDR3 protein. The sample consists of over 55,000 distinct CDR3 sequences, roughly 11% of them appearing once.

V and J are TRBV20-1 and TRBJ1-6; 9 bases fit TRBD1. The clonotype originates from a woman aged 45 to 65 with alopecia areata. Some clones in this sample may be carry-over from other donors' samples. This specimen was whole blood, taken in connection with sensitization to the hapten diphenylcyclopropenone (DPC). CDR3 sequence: CSARAQGATYNSPLHF. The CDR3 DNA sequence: TGCAGTGCTAGGGCACAGGGGGCTACCTATAATTCACCCCTCCACTTT.